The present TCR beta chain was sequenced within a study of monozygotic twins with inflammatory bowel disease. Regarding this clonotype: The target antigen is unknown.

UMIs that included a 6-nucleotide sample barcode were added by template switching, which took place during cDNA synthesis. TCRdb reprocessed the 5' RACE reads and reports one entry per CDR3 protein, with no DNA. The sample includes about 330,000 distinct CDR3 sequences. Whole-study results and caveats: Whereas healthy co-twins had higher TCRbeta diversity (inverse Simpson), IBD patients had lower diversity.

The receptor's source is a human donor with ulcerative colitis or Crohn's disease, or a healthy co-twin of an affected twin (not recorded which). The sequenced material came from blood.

The CDR3 sequence is CASSLATGVISQPQHF. J is TRBJ1-5 and V is TRBV7-2; TCRdb proposes TRBD1, but this gene call is untestable without DNA. The CDR3 contains 16 residues. Germline-derived CDR1 and CDR2 are SGHTA and FQGNSA.